One and the same sample provided the 26 T cell receptor beta chains below, sequenced in a study of T and B cells in COVID-19 patients. TRB rearrangements were amplified by multiplex PCR with BIOMED2 TRB-A/B primers. TCRdb ran MiXCR on the multiplex PCR reads and lists one entry per CDR3 protein. The table lists some 2,000 distinct CDR3 sequences, 25% to 30% of them singletons. Blood genomic DNA input for TRB amplification was roughly 250-500 ng. The sample consisted of blood. The source of these receptors is a human donor with active COVID-19.

Comments on this clonotype: The junction and the germline gene differ at one end; a read error may be behind it. The genes are TRBV12-3 or TRBV12-4 and TRBJ2-1; 11 positions match TRBD2. The CDR3 extends over 15 amino acids. The DNA of the CDR3 is TGTGCCAGCAGGTTAGCGGGGGGGCCTAATGATGAGCAGTTCTTC. Encoded protein: CASRLAGGPNDEQFF.

The chain combines TRBV15 with TRBJ2-2; 13 bases match TRBD2. The V segment lost 6 bases and the J segment 6 bases; nucleotides outside the gene matches: 1. The CDR3 loop spans 14 amino acids. The germline CDR1 and CDR2 sequences are LNHNV and YYDKDF (reference sequence). The CDR3 loop reads CATRGLAGAGELFF. CDR3 DNA sequence: TGTGCCACCAGAGGACTAGCGGGAGCCGGGGAGCTGTTTTTT.

By proportion, this clonotype is medium-sized. The V and J genes are TRBV6-1 and TRBJ2-7; 10 positions agree with TRBD1. The V and J ends lost 9 bases and 3 bases, in that order; junction bases with no gene match: 8. This CDR3 spans 14 amino acids. Germline CDR1 reads MNHNS; CDR2 reads SASEGT. The CDR3 nucleotides are TGTGCCAGTCCTGGGACAGGGGTCTTCTACGAGCAGTACTTC. Protein sequence: CASPGTGVFYEQYF.

This clonotype counts as medium-sized (0.01 to 0.1%). This sequence joins TRBV30 and TRBJ1-2; D is undetermined. Trimming took off 2 bases at V and 8 bases at J, with 15 bases between the two ends. This CDR3 has 13 amino acids. Germline V lookup: CDR1 GTSNPN, CDR2 SVGIG (reference sequence). CDR3 in DNA: TGTGCCTGGAGTCCAATGAGGAGTGTGGGCTACACCTTC. It specifies CAWSPMRSVGYTF.

The table lists this clonotype with a few counts. This chain connects TRBV6-1 to TRBJ2-5; weak D call: TRBD2 (5 bases). Germline V gives CDR1 MNHNS, CDR2 SASEGT. The CDR3 is 14 amino acids. V dropped 4 bases and J dropped 1 base, with 10 bases sitting between them. Here the CDR3 reads CASSAASPQETQYF. The CDR3 nucleotides are TGTGCCAGCAGTGCGGCTAGCCCCCAAGAGACCCAGTACTTC.

The chain is built from TRBV6-1 and TRBJ1-1, with 8 bases fitting TRBD1. From germline, CDR1 is MNHNS and CDR2 SASEGT. The CDR3 totals 13 residues. V shed 6 bases, J shed 5 bases, and the junction held 5 bases outside the gene matches. The DNA of the CDR3 is TGTGCCAGCAGGAGCAGGGGGCCTACTGAAGCTTTCTTT. Translation: CASRSRGPTEAFF.

The chain combines TRBV20-1 with TRBJ1-5; D remains unclear. The CDR3 has 12 residues. CDR1 is DFQATT and CDR2 is SNEGSKA in the germline V gene (reference sequence). Between the trimmed V and J ends, which lost 5 bases and 0 bases, there was a span of 5 bases. In DNA, the CDR3 is TGCAGTGCTCAGGATAGCAATCAGCCCCAGCATTTT. Protein: CSAQDSNQPQHF.

V gene TRBV28 combines with J gene TRBJ2-4; D perhaps matches TRBD2 (7 bases). The germline gives CDR1 MDHEN, CDR2 SYDVKM. V lost 4 bases, J lost 8 bases, and 18 bases lay in between. The CDR3 length is 15 residues. The chain's CDR3 is CASSSEGGPLDIQYF. The CDR3 DNA follows: TGTGCCAGCAGTTCAGAGGGGGGGCCCTTGGACATTCAGTACTTC.

In this sample, this clonotype turned up a few times. V gene TRBV19 combines with J gene TRBJ2-1; 10 nucleotides align to TRBD2. CDR1 is LNHDA, CDR2 SQIVND, per germline (reference sequence). The V segment lost 5 bases and the J segment 6 bases; nucleotides outside the gene matches: 7. CDR3 length equals 15 residues. CDR3 in DNA: TGTGCCAGTAGTCCCGAAAGCGGGGGGGCCAATGAGCAGTTCTTC. The encoded protein is CASSPESGGANEQFF.

This clonotype is medium-sized within its sample. V and J are TRBV12-3 or TRBV12-4 and TRBJ2-1; tentative D call: TRBD2 (5 bases). This CDR3 comprises 14 residues. Trimming cost V 6 bases and J 9 bases, with 18 bases left between them. CDR3 sequence: CASSRLRGRAEQFF. CDR3 DNA: TGTGCCAGCAGCAGACTCCGGGGAAGGGCTGAGCAGTTCTTC.

This clonotype qualifies as large. The chain carries TRBV27 and TRBJ2-1, with 12 nucleotides matching TRBD2. V lost 5 bases to trimming and J lost 10 bases; unmatched junction nucleotides: 9. CDR1 is MNHEY and CDR2 is SMNVEV in the germline V gene (reference sequence). The CDR3 has 15 residues. This CDR3 is CASSALLAGGREQFF. DNA for the CDR3: TGTGCCAGCAGTGCGCTACTAGCGGGAGGAAGAGAGCAGTTCTTC.

The chain employs TRBV5-1 and TRBJ2-3, with TRBD1 identical over 8 bases. The germline V gene encodes CDR1 SGHRS and CDR2 YFSETQ. The CDR3 has 18 amino acids. J lost 2 bases, V lost 1 base, and 12 bases had no gene match. CDR3 region: CASSLFPGTGLVTDTQYF. The CDR3 bases are TGCGCCAGCAGCTTGTTTCCCGGGACAGGCTTGGTCACAGATACGCAGTATTTT.

This clonotype showed up just a few times. This chain joins TRBV27 and TRBJ2-7, with D perhaps TRBD1 or TRBD2 (5 bases each). This CDR3 contains 15 residues. The ends were cut back, 8 bases at V and 2 bases at J, with 19 bases in the middle. The germline CDR1 and CDR2 sequences are MNHEY and SMNVEV (reference sequence). The CDR3 nucleotides read TGTGCCAGCTTTGGGTGGGGGACGGTGGCCTACGAGCAGTACTTC. It yields the protein CASFGWGTVAYEQYF.

V usage is TRBV19 and J usage is TRBJ2-3, with TRBD1 matching over 10 bases. The V segment lost 7 bases and the J segment 1 base; nucleotides outside the gene matches: 5. CDR1 LNHDA and CDR2 SQIVND come from the germline V gene (reference sequence). The CDR3 has 15 residues. The CDR3 sequence is CASIRDRGGTDTQYF. DNA of the CDR3: TGTGCCAGTATCCGGGACAGGGGCGGCACAGATACGCAGTATTTT.

This clonotype is large in the sample. The chain is built from TRBV19 and TRBJ2-5; possibly TRBD1 or TRBD2 for D (5 bases each). The V end was cut by 10 bases, the J end by 4 bases, with 16 bases between. CDR1 is LNHDA, CDR2 SQIVND, per germline (reference sequence). There are 13 residues in the CDR3. CDR3 nucleotides: TGTGCCACCTCGGATCAGGGACGAGAGACCCAGTACTTC. Its translation: CATSDQGRETQYF.

By its share, this clonotype is medium-sized. The V call is TRBV6-6, the J call TRBJ1-2; the D is unclear. Germline V gives CDR1 MNHNY, CDR2 SVGAGI (reference sequence). The CDR3 loop spans 15 amino acids. The germline V and J ends were trimmed by 2 bases and 4 bases, with 14 bases remaining between them. The CDR3 protein is CASSYQGRESYGYTF. CDR3 nucleotides: TGTGCCAGCAGTTACCAAGGGAGGGAGTCCTATGGCTACACCTTC.

This chain uses TRBV7-2 with TRBJ2-3; TRBD2 matches 7 bases. Unmatched junction bases numbered 4, after V lost 2 bases and J lost 2 bases. This CDR3 is built from 15 residues. CDR1 SGHTA and CDR2 FQGNSA come from the germline V gene. Here the CDR3 reads CASSLRAGITDTQYF. The CDR3 DNA reads as TGTGCCAGCAGCTTAAGAGCGGGGATCACAGATACGCAGTATTTT.

This clonotype was picked up a small number of times. The chain employs TRBV28 and TRBJ2-7; D is uncertain. The germline CDR1 and CDR2 sequences are MDHEN and SYDVKM. Trimming took 5 bases from V and 12 from J, leaving 17 bases between them. The CDR3 consists of 12 residues. In nucleotides, the CDR3 is TGTGCCAGCAGTCGACCTCGAGCTCTCGGGTACTTC. The encoded protein is CASSRPRALGYF.

This clonotype came up a few times. V is TRBV12-3 or TRBV12-4 and J is TRBJ2-5; D uncertain. V lost 1 base to trimming and J lost 0 bases, with 6 bases between them. CDR3 length: 14 residues. The CDR3 is CASSLDKNQETQYF. The CDR3 DNA follows: TGTGCCAGCAGTTTAGATAAGAACCAAGAGACCCAGTACTTC.

In its sample, this clonotype is medium-sized (0.01 to 0.1%). V gene TRBV27 combines with J gene TRBJ2-7; D may be TRBD2 (6 bases). Germline CDR1 and CDR2: MNHEY and SMNVEV (reference sequence). The V gene lost 6 bases and the J gene lost 2 bases, with 11 bases spanning the gap. The CDR3 is 13 residues long. CDR3 region: CASSTLAPYEQYF. The CDR3 DNA reads TGTGCCAGCAGCACCCTAGCGCCCTACGAGCAGTACTTC.

The rearrangement joins TRBV28 to TRBJ1-5, with D perhaps matching TRBD1 (6 bases). V was shortened by 4 bases and J by 4 bases, with 17 bases between the two germline ends. The CDR3 length is 16 residues. Germline CDR1 reads MDHEN; CDR2 reads SYDVKM. The CDR3 DNA reads as TGTGCCAGCAGTTCCCTATCTGACAGGAGAAATCAGCCCCAGCATTTT. It encodes CASSSLSDRRNQPQHF.

This clonotype is medium-sized within its sample. The chain employs TRBV19 and TRBJ1-1; no reliable D call. CDR3 size: 15 residues. The ends were cut back, 2 bases at V and 4 bases at J, with 14 bases in the middle. Germline assignment: CDR1 LNHDA and CDR2 SQIVND (reference sequence). The CDR3 here is CASSIYEGRGTEAFF. The DNA for the CDR3 is TGTGCCAGTAGTATATATGAGGGCCGAGGCACTGAAGCTTTCTTT.

By sample fraction, this clonotype is medium-sized. The chain recombines TRBV18 with TRBJ1-3; TRBD1 agrees at 7 bases. Germline assignment: CDR1 KGHSH and CDR2 LQKENI. CDR3 length: 15 amino acids. The trim removed 3 bases at V and 2 bases at J, leaving 4 bases unmatched. The CDR3 loop reads CASSPDRVPGNTIYF. The CDR3 DNA follows: TGTGCCAGCTCACCCGACAGGGTTCCTGGAAACACCATATATTTT.

By share of the sample, this clonotype is medium-sized. The V call is TRBV6-5, the J call TRBJ2-7; weak D call: TRBD1 (5 bases). The V gene's germline CDR1 is MNHEY and CDR2 SVGAGI. V was clipped by 6 bases and J by 1 base, with 16 bases between them. This CDR3 region has 15 residues. The chain's CDR3 is CASRARLGQSYEQYF. DNA for the CDR3: TGTGCCAGCAGGGCTCGATTAGGACAATCCTACGAGCAGTACTTC.

In this sample, this clonotype is large. The chain couples TRBV19 to TRBJ1-6, with a tentative D call TRBD1 (5 bases). This CDR3 has 15 residues. CDR1 and CDR2 (germline): LNHDA, SQIVND (reference sequence). The V end lost 5 bases, the J end lost 5 bases, and 13 bases lay between the germline ends. The CDR3 spells CASSLQAQDNSPLHF. For the CDR3, the DNA is TGTGCCAGTAGTTTACAGGCACAGGATAATTCACCCCTCCACTTT.

V is TRBV5-1 and J is TRBJ1-2; D ambiguous. This CDR3 is 13 amino acids long. V lost 0 bases and J lost 3, with 6 bases in between. Germline V gene sequence: CDR1 SGHRS, CDR2 YFSETQ. The CDR3 here is CASSLESDYGYTF. CDR3 coding DNA: TGCGCCAGCAGCTTGGAGAGCGACTATGGCTACACCTTC.